Following are 17 T cell receptor beta chains from one sample sequenced in a study of shared clonotypes between healthy human individuals. The table came from immunoSEQ multiplex PCR; TCRdb's copy has only in-frame clones and leaves some out. The sample holds 2 million or so clones; over 85% are singletons and the top ten take 0.1% to 0.15%. Sequencing input: naive CD4+ T cells sorted from blood. The subset: CD45RA+ positively selected. The receptors were gathered from a man between 18 and 35 years old in good health.

In this sample, this clone turned up once. The rearrangement links TRBV28 to TRBJ1-2; D is unresolved. Germline assignment: CDR1 MDHEN and CDR2 SYDVKM. V was clipped by 2 bases and J by 11 bases, with 24 bases between them. CDR3 size: 16 residues. CDR3 DNA sequence: TGTGCCAGCAGTTTAGGTGGGAATAGGGAGAGAGACAAATACACCTTC. This encodes CASSLGGNRERDKYTF.

V is TRBV7-2 and J is TRBJ1-1; 7 nucleotides align to TRBD1. Germline V lookup: CDR1 SGHTA, CDR2 FQGNSA. The CDR3 sequence is 16 residues long. The V and J ends lost 3 bases and 4 bases, in that order; junction bases with no gene match: 11. This CDR3 is CASSLAGTVSRTEAFF. As DNA, the CDR3 is TGTGCCAGCAGCTTGGCGGGGACAGTTAGCCGCACTGAAGCTTTCTTT. Combining the CDR3 with reference TRBV7-2 and TRBJ1-1 gives the whole variable domain GAGVSQSPSNKVTEKGKDVELRCDPISGHTALYWYRQSLGQGLEFLIYFQGNSAPDKSGLPSDRFSAERTGGSVSTLTIQRTQQEDSAVYLCASSLAGTVSRTEAFFGQGTRLTVV.

The chain carries TRBV10-2 and TRBJ2-7; perhaps TRBD2 as D (6 bases). V was clipped by 1 base and J by 2 bases, with 12 bases between them. The CDR3 is 15 residues long. Per germline, CDR1 WSHSY and CDR2 SAAADI. The CDR3, as DNA: TGCGCCAGCAGTGAGTGGCGGCCGGGGGCCTACGAGCAGTACTTC. Protein sequence: CASSEWRPGAYEQYF.

This chain links TRBV6-1 with TRBJ2-1; possibly TRBD2 for D (7 bases). The V and J ends lost 4 bases and 5 bases respectively, with 21 bases between them. CDR1 MNHNS and CDR2 SASEGT come from the germline V gene. The CDR3 consists of 17 residues. The CDR3 loop is CASSGGIGGQLDNEQFF. CDR3 coding DNA: TGTGCCAGCAGTGGAGGGATCGGGGGGCAATTGGACAATGAGCAGTTCTTC.

This chain uses TRBV28 with TRBJ2-1; 7 nucleotides line up with TRBD2. The CDR3 is 17 residues long. Germline lookup yields CDR1 MDHEN and CDR2 SYDVKM. V lost 1 base, J lost 1 base, and 7 bases stayed unmatched. CDR3 nucleotides: TGTGCCAGCAGTTTATTGGGGCTGGGGGGGTCCTACAATGAGCAGTTCTTC. Protein product: CASSLLGLGGSYNEQFF.

CDR3 nucleotide sequence: TGTGCCAGCAGTTTATCCAGACAACGAGTAGACATTCAGTACTTC. Translated: CASSLSRQRVDIQYF. This chain links TRBV28 with TRBJ2-4; D is ambiguous. Trimming took off 1 base at V and 8 bases at J, with 15 bases between the two ends. Germline CDR1 and CDR2: MDHEN and SYDVKM. The CDR3 runs 15 residues.

The V and J genes are TRBV19 and TRBJ2-5, with 8 bases fitting TRBD2. This CDR3 has 14 residues. Trimming at V came to 6 bases and at J to 5 bases, leaving 8 bases not matched to a gene. Germline V CDR1 and CDR2: LNHDA, SQIVND (reference sequence). In DNA form, the CDR3 reads TGTGCCAGTAGCCCAAGCGGGAGTAGGGAGACCCAGTACTTC. Its protein product is CASSPSGSRETQYF.

V usage is TRBV4-2 and J usage is TRBJ2-2; 11 nucleotides line up with TRBD2. Germline V lookup: CDR1 LGHNA, CDR2 YNFKEQ. This CDR3 comprises 17 residues. V lost 1 base, J lost 1 base, and 2 bases stayed unmatched. The CDR3 here is CASSQGLAGLNTGELFF. In nucleotides, the CDR3 is TGTGCCAGCAGCCAAGGACTAGCGGGACTGAACACCGGGGAGCTGTTTTTT.

This sequence joins TRBV18 and TRBJ2-7; perhaps TRBD2 as D (5 bases). Germline lookup yields CDR1 KGHSH and CDR2 LQKENI. The CDR3 sequence is 14 residues long. Trimming left V 1 base short and J 3 bases short, with 10 bases between. CDR3: CASSPLANGYEQYF. The CDR3 DNA reads as TGTGCCAGCTCACCACTAGCGAACGGCTACGAGCAGTACTTC. Variable domain in full (rest from reference TRBV18 and TRBJ2-7): NAGVMQNPRHLVRRRGQEARLRCSPMKGHSHVYWYRQLPEEGLKFMVYLQKENIIDESGMPKERFSAEFPKEGPSILRIQQVVRGDSAAYFCASSPLANGYEQYFGPGTRLTVT.

Comments on this clone: Within the sample, other DNA sequences also encode this same CDR3. This chain links TRBV9 with TRBJ2-5; TRBD2 aligns across 9 bases. The germline V gene has CDR1 SGDLS and CDR2 YYNGEE. The junction had 1 base not matched to a gene; V was cut back by 2 bases and J by 2 bases. This CDR3 spans 14 amino acids. CDR3 protein: CASSVSGGQETQYF. The CDR3 coding sequence is TGTGCCAGCAGCGTTAGCGGGGGACAAGAGACCCAGTACTTC.

The chain recombines TRBV30 with TRBJ2-7; D not resolved. CDR1 is GTSNPN and CDR2 is SVGIG in the germline V gene (reference sequence). Trimming removed 5 bases from V and 3 bases from J, with 5 bases in between. The CDR3 has 10 amino acids. The CDR3 loop is CAWGGYEQYF. The CDR3 nucleotides are TGTGCCTGGGGTGGCTACGAGCAGTACTTC.

The chain carries TRBV10-3 and TRBJ2-1; 9 positions match TRBD2. J lost 7 bases, V lost 2 bases, and 9 bases had no gene match. Germline CDR1 ENHRY, CDR2 SYGVKD. The CDR3 runs to 16 residues. CDR3 loop: CAISEGVIAGANEQFF. CDR3 bases: TGTGCCATCAGTGAGGGTGTAATAGCGGGGGCAAATGAGCAGTTCTTC.

J is TRBJ2-5 and V is TRBV7-3; TRBD2 matches at 8 bases. Per germline, CDR1 SGHTA and CDR2 FQGTGA. J gave up 0 bases and V 1 base, and 4 bases lay outside the gene matches. This CDR3 is built from 16 residues. CDR3 amino acids: CASSLSTSGYQETQYF. The DNA for the CDR3 is TGTGCCAGCAGCTTAAGTACTAGCGGATACCAAGAGACCCAGTACTTC.

With regard to this clone: Other DNA sequences in the sample encode the same CDR3. The rearrangement joins TRBV25-1 to TRBJ2-3, with D possibly matching TRBD2 (6 bases). V lost 4 bases and J 0 bases, leaving 8 bases between the germline ends. Germline CDR1 reads MGHDK; CDR2 reads SYGVNS. The CDR3 consists of 14 residues. The CDR3 here is CASSVSGSTDTQYF. The DNA of the CDR3 is TGTGCCAGCAGTGTAAGCGGGAGCACAGATACGCAGTATTTT.

Notes on this clone: Other DNA sequences in this sample translate to the same CDR3. The chain links TRBV5-1 to TRBJ2-2; D may be TRBD2 (5 bases). Trimming removed 4 bases from V and 2 bases from J, with 12 bases in between. The CDR3 is 15 amino acids. Germline CDR1 reads SGHRS; CDR2 reads YFSETQ. The CDR3 is CASSPRGSNTGELFF. The CDR3 DNA is TGCGCCAGCAGCCCACGGGGTTCTAACACCGGGGAGCTGTTTTTT.

The rearrangement joins TRBV2 to TRBJ2-7; D is perhaps TRBD2 (5 bases). Germline V gene sequence: CDR1 SNHLY, CDR2 FYNNEI. This CDR3 is built from 15 residues. V was trimmed by 4 bases and J by 2 bases, leaving 15 bases between them. The CDR3 protein is CASSGASGFTYEQYF. Written as DNA, the CDR3 is TGTGCCAGCAGTGGAGCGTCGGGATTTACCTACGAGCAGTACTTC. The variable domain in full, with the rest retrieved from reference TRBV2 and TRBJ2-7, is EPEVTQTPSHQVTQMGQEVILRCVPISNHLYFYWYRQILGQKVEFLVSFYNNEISEKSEIFDDQFSVERPDGSNFTLKIRSTKLEDSAMYFCASSGASGFTYEQYFGPGTRLTVT.

This clone was recorded once. V and J are TRBV15 and TRBJ2-3, with 11 bases fitting TRBD2. CDR1 is LNHNV and CDR2 is YYDKDF in the germline V gene (reference sequence). CDR3 length: 16 amino acids. After removal of 0 bases from V and 6 bases from J, the junction contained 5 bases not matched to a gene. CDR3 bases: TGTGCCACCAGCAGAGAAATTAGCGGGGGGGCCGATACGCAGTATTTT. Translation gives CATSREISGGADTQYF.